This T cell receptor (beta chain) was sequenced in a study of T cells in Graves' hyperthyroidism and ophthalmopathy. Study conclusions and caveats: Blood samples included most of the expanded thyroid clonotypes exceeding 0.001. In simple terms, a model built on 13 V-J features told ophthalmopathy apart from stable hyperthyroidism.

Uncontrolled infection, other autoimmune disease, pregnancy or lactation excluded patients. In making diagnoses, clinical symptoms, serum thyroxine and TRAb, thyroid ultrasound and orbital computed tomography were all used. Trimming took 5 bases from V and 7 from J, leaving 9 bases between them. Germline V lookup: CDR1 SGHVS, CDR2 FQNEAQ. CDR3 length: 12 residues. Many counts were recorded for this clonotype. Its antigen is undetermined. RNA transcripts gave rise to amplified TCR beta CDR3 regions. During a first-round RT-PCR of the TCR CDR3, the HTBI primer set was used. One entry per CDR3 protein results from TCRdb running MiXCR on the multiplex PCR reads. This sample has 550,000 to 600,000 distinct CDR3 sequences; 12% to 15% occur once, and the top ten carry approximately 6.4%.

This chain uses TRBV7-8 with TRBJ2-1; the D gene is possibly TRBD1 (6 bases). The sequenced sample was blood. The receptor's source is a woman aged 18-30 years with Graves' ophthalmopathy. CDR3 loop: CASSQGINEQFF. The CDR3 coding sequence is TGTGCCAGCAGCCAGGGGATTAATGAGCAGTTCTTC.